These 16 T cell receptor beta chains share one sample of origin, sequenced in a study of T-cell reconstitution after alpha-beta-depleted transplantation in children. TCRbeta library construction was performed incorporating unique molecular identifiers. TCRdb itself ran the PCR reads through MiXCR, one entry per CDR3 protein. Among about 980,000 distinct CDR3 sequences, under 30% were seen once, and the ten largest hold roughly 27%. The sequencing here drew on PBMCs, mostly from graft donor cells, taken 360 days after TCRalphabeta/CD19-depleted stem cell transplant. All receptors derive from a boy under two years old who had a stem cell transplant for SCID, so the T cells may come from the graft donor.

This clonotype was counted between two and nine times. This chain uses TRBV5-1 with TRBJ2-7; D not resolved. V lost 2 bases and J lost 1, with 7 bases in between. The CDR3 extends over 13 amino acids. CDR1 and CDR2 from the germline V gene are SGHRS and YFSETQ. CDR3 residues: CASSFPQSYEQYF. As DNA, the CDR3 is TGCGCCAGCAGCTTTCCTCAGTCCTACGAGCAGTACTTC. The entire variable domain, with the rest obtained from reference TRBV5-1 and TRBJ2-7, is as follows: KAGVTQTPRYLIKTRGQQVTLSCSPISGHRSVSWYQQTPGQGLQFLFEYFSETQRNKGNFPGRFSGRQFSNSRSEMNVSTLELGDSALYLCASSFPQSYEQYFGPGTRLTVT.

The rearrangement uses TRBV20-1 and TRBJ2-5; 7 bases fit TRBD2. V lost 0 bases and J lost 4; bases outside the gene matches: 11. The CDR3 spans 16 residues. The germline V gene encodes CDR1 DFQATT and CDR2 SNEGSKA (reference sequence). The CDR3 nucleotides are TGCAGTGCTAGAGAGGGGGGTGTAGGGGAGGGAGAGACCCAGTACTTC. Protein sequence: CSAREGGVGEGETQYF.

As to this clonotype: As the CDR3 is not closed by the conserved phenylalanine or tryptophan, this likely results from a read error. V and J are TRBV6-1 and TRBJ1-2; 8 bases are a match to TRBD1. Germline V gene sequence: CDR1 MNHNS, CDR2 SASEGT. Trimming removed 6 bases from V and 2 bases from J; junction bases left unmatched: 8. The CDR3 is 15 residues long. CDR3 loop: CASSRPGQANYGYTC. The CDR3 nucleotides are TGTGCCAGCAGCAGACCGGGACAGGCAAACTATGGCTACACCTGC.

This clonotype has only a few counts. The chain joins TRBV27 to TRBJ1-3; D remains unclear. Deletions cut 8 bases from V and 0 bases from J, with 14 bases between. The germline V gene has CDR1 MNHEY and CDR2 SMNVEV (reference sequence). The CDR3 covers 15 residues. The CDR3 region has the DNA TGTGCCAGCGCACCTTCCGGGAGCTCTGGAAACACCATATATTTT. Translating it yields CASAPSGSSGNTIYF.

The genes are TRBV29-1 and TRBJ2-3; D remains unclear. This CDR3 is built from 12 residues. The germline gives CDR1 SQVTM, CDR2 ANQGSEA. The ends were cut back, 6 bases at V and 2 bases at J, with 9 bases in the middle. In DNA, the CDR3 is TGCAGCGTCGGACGGCTCACAGATACGCAGTATTTT. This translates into CSVGRLTDTQYF.

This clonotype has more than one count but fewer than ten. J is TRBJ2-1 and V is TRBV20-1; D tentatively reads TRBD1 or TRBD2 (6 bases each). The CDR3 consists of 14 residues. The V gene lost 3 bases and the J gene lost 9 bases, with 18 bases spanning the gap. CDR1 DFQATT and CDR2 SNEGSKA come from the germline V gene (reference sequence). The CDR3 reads CSARVGGPGSEQFF. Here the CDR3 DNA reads TGCAGTGCTAGGGTTGGGGGGCCGGGCAGTGAGCAGTTCTTC.

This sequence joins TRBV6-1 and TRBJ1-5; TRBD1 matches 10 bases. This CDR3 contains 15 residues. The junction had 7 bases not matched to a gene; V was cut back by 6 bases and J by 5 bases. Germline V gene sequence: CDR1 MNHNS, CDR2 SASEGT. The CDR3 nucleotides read TGTGCCAGCAGCCCCGACAGGGGGCCCTATCAGCCCCAGCATTTT. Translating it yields CASSPDRGPYQPQHF.

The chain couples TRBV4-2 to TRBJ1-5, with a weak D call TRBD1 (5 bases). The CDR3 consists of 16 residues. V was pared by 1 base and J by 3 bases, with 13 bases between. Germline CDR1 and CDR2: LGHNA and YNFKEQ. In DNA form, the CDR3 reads TGTGCCAGCAGCCAAGGGCAGGGTTTTTACAATCAGCCCCAGCATTTT. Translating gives CASSQGQGFYNQPQHF.

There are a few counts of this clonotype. CDR3 in amino acids: CASSLEENEQFF. In DNA form, the CDR3 reads TGCGCCAGCAGCTTGGAAGAGAATGAGCAGTTCTTC. V is TRBV5-1 and J is TRBJ2-1; D call uncertain. Germline-derived CDR1 and CDR2 are SGHRS and YFSETQ. This CDR3 is built from 12 residues. V lost 0 bases to trimming and J lost 7 bases, with 5 bases between them.

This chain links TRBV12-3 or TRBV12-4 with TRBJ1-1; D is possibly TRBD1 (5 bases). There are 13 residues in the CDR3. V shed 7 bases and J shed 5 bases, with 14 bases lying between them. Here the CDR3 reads CASTSGRGTEAFF. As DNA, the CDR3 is TGTGCCAGCACCTCAGGACGGGGGACTGAAGCTTTCTTT.

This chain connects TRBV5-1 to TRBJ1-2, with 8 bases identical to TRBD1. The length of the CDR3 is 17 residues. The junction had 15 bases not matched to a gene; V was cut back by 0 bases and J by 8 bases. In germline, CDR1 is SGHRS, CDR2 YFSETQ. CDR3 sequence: CASSLANWGTGKRGYTF. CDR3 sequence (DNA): TGCGCCAGCAGCTTGGCCAATTGGGGGACAGGAAAAAGGGGCTACACCTTC.

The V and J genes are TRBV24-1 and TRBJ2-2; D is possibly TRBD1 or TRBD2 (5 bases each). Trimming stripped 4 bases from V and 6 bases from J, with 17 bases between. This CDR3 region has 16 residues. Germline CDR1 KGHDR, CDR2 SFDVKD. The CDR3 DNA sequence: TGTGCCACCAGTGAACTAGGGACCCCAGTGGCCGGGGAGCTGTTTTTT. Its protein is CATSELGTPVAGELFF.

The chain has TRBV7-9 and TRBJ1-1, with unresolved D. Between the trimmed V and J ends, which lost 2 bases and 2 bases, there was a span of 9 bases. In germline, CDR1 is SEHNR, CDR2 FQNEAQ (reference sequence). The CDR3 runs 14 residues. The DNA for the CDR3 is TGTGCCAGCAGCTTACCGGAGGGTAACACTGAAGCTTTCTTT. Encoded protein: CASSLPEGNTEAFF.

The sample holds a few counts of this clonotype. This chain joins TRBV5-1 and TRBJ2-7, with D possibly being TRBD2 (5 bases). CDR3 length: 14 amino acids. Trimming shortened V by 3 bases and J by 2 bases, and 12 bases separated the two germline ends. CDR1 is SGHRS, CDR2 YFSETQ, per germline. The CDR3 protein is CASSWKAATYEQYF. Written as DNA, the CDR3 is TGCGCCAGCAGCTGGAAAGCGGCAACCTACGAGCAGTACTTC.

The DNA for the CDR3 is TGTGCCAGCAGTTACTCGCCCGGGACAGTGAGACTGTTCTTC. Its protein product is CASSYSPGTVRLFF. The gene calls are TRBV6-2 or TRBV6-3 and TRBJ2-1; 7 bases agree with TRBD1. Unmatched junction bases numbered 11, after V lost 0 bases and J lost 15 bases. Per germline, CDR1 MNHEY and CDR2 SVGEGT. The CDR3 is 14 residues long.

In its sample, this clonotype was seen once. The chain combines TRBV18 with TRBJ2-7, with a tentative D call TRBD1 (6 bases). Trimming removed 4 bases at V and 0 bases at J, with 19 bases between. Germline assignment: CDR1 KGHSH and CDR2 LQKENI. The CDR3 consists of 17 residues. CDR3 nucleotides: TGTGCCAGCTCACTACTCCCCGGGACACCGAGCTCCTACGAGCAGTACTTC. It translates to CASSLLPGTPSSYEQYF.